This record looks at one TCR beta chain sequence and its context. This sample stems from a study of cytomegalovirus exposure and HLA in healthy donors. PCR involved 60 Vbeta and 13 Jbeta primers. Clones were sequenced by immunoSEQ multiplex PCR, and TCRdb holds only the in-frame ones, with some missing. Altogether about 130,000 clones are present, approximately 80% being singletons, with the ten largest covering approximately 2.1%. CDR3 length: 16 amino acids. Germline V gene data show CDR1 as SEHNR and CDR2 as FQNEAQ (reference sequence). The ends lost 1 base at V and 3 bases at J; junction bases unmatched: 6.

This clonotype originated in a man aged 25-40 years in good health and CMV-seronegative. This chain joins TRBV7-9 and TRBJ2-3; 8 nucleotides align to TRBD1. The source material was PBMCs. CDR3 DNA: TGTGCCAGCAGCTTAGTTCAGACAGGGGTGACAGATACGCAGTATTTT. It encodes CASSLVQTGVTDTQYF.